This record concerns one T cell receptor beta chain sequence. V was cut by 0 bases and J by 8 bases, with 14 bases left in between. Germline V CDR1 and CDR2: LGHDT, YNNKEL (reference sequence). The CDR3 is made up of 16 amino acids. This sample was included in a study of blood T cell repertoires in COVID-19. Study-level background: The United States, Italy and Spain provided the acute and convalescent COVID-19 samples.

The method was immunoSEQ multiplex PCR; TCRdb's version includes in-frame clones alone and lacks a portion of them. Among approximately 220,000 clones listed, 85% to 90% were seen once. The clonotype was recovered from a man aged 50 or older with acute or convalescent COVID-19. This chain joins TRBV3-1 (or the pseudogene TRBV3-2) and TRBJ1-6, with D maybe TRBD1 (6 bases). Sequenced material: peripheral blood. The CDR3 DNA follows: TGTGCCAGCAGCCAAGAGCTCGGCAGGGGAGATTCACCCCTCCACTTT. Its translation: CASSQELGRGDSPLHF.